One and the same sample provided the 2 T cell receptor beta chains below, sequenced in a study of blood T cell repertoires in COVID-19. Sequenced by immunoSEQ multiplex PCR; TCRdb stores in-frame clones only, minus some. Here the sample spans about 150,000 clones, around 87% being singletons. Sequenced material: peripheral blood. The receptor source for this set is a middle-aged man with active COVID-19.

The CDR3 loop reads CASSGSGLPSYEQYF. As DNA, the CDR3 is TGTGCCAGCAGTGGTAGCGGCCTCCCCTCCTACGAGCAGTACTTC. The genes are TRBV27 and TRBJ2-7; TRBD2 is a possible D gene (6 bases). Trimming pared 5 bases from V and 0 bases from J, leaving 14 bases between. This CDR3 is 15 amino acids long. The germline CDR1 and CDR2 sequences are MNHEY and SMNVEV (reference sequence).

The V and J genes are TRBV10-1 and TRBJ2-7, with D possibly being TRBD2 (6 bases). Between the trimmed V and J ends, which lost 4 bases and 6 bases, there was a span of 19 bases. The CDR3 totals 15 residues. CDR1 WNHNN and CDR2 SYGVQD come from the germline V gene (reference sequence). The CDR3 nucleotides read TGCGCCAGCAGTGCAGCGGGCTTGGACTTTCGCGAGCAGTACTTC. As protein: CASSAAGLDFREQYF.